This T cell receptor beta chain derives from a study of PD-L1 blockade in urothelial cancer (dated by TCRdb to 2017 to 2019). For the wider study: Therapy was started at some point between 2013 and 2015 for all patients, and atezolizumab 1,200 mg was administered intravenously every 3 weeks. About nine tenths of the roughly 29 patients were identified as males with urothelial cancer of bladder origin, and a prior smoking history was reported by 18 of 29 patients. Patients had an ECOG performance status of 0 or 1 and had received between 0 and 3 prior chemotherapy regimens. Blood samples were analyzed at 3 weeks after treatment start (second dose) and at 6 weeks after treatment start. Blood samples gave a median of around 130,000 T cells and roughly 83,000 unique TCRs, with a median clonality of approximately 0.08. Somatic, immune and clinical correlates of response to PD-L1 blockade with atezolizumab in urothelial cancer were the focus of an exploratory multi-omic analysis. Pretreatment tumor samples and matched peripheral blood, collected serially before and after atezolizumab treatment, underwent TCR sequencing. Durable clinical benefit was defined as a progression-free survival longer than 6 months, and TCR features were additionally tested against progression-free survival and overall survival. In the same patients, whole exome sequencing and RNA sequencing of pretreatment tumors were performed in addition to TCR sequencing. Roughly ten patients achieved durable clinical benefit and some 21 did not. Just over 28 patients had pretreatment blood TCR-seq, about 25 had at least one posttreatment blood collection, and about 25 had tumor TCR-seq.

Synthetic TCR analog templates were spiked into each PCR so that absolute template abundance could be estimated from read counts. The immunoSEQ assay used bias-controlled V and J gene primers to amplify TCRbeta CDR3 regions from genomic DNA. Sequencing of rearranged TCRbeta segments was done at approximately 20X coverage. In the source study's methods: Clustering was used to correct sequencing errors, and CDR3s were annotated against IMGT so that V, D and J genes could be assigned. Downstream analyses used only productive TCRbeta rearrangements and left out out-of-frame or stop-codon sequences. Clonality was computed as one minus Shannon entropy normalized by the log of the number of unique productive sequences. Fisher's exact test with Benjamini-Hochberg correction, using a cutoff of adjusted p below 0.01, was how clones that differed between time points or between blood and tumor were identified. Imported from immuneACCESS, the table was reduced by TCRdb to in-frame sequences with V and J called. These copies leave out some clones; in studies compared against another copy, an unresolved V gene accounts for under half, and the cause of the remainder is not known. The DNA was the basis for D and trimming; V, J and clone size are from that table. Within this sample are approximately 100,000 clones, with 70% to 85% of them counted one time only. More than 2% of the sample belongs to the ten largest clones.

A cohort of roughly 30 patients with locally advanced or metastatic urothelial carcinoma, treated at Memorial Sloan Kettering on a trial protocol, was included. Peripheral blood mononuclear cells were collected from each patient pretreatment and during treatment, giving between 1 and 8 total time points per patient. The Qiagen DNeasy Blood extraction kit was used to purify genomic DNA from total PBMCs and from tumor samples. PBMCs were collected pretreatment and during treatment, and were isolated and stored as previously described. The germline V gene (reference sequence) gives CDR1 as MNHEY and CDR2 as SMNVEV. From the cysteine through the phenylalanine, the CDR3 covers 14 amino acids. Left in the record is the CDR3 DNA by itself, 42 bases read in frame from the first base. Deletion took 1 base off V and 1 base off J, with a span of 4 bases between the germline ends. With respect to this clone: The clone's antigen remains unknown. Base qualities are not at hand, and no much larger clone is one base apart.

On the study overall, not on this receptor specifically: Improved progression-free and overall survival was associated with having pretreatment peripheral blood TCR clonality below the median. Because the sample size was small (n ≈ 27) and many exploratory analyses were performed, the results are intended to be hypothesis-generating. At 3 weeks after the start of treatment, tumor-associated TCR clones in peripheral blood had expanded more in patients with durable benefit (n ≈ 20, p = 0.022).

The sample consisted of PBMCs, taken around atezolizumab (anti-PD-L1) treatment. The V gene is TRBV27 and the J gene is TRBJ2-2; the D gene identity is not certain. The clonotype was recovered from a man over 45 with urothelial cancer. The base sequence is TGTGCCAGCAGTTTATGGCAGAACACCGGGGAGCTGTTTTTT. This translates into CASSLWQNTGELFF.